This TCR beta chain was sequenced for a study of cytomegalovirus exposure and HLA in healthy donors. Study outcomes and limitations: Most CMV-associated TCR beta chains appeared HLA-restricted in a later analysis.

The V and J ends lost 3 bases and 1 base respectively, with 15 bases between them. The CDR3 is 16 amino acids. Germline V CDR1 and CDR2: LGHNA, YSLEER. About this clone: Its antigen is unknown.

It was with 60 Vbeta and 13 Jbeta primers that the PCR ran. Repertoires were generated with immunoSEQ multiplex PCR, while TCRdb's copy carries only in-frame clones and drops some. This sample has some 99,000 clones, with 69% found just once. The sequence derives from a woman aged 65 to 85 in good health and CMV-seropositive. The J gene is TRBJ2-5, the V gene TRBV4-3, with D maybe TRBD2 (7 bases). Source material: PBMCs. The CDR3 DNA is TGCGCCAGCAGCCAGGCCTTCGGGGGGCCCCAAGAGACCCAGTACTTC. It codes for CASSQAFGGPQETQYF.